The T cell receptor (beta chain) under discussion was sequenced for a study of cytomegalovirus exposure and HLA in healthy donors. Study observations and caveats: It was taken for granted in presence/absence analyses that sequencing depth across donors was roughly uniform. Testing in vitro showed a few CMV-associated chains specific for CMV antigens. According to an earlier analysis, most TCR beta V segments yielded productive rearrangements about 87% or about 30% of the time. A reported reduction in N-insertions relative to the 666-donor mean was seen in an Asian-associated ancestry cluster in a later analysis.

Both 60 Vbeta primers and 13 Jbeta primers went into the PCR. Here immunoSEQ multiplex PCR was the method, and the copy in TCRdb shows in-frame clones only, minus some. The sample yields some 160,000 clones, over 75% seen once. Germline V lookup: CDR1 LNHDA, CDR2 SQIVND (reference sequence). The CDR3 spans 14 residues. V lost 6 bases to trimming and J lost 5 bases; unmatched junction nucleotides: 9. This clone has more than one count but fewer than ten. What it binds is not known. The chain is built from TRBV19 and TRBJ2-5, with 7 positions matching TRBD2. Sequencing was performed on PBMCs. This TCR came from a woman in her twenties or thirties in good health and CMV-seronegative. The CDR3 loop reads CASSSRLAYETQYF. The DNA of the CDR3 is TGTGCCAGTAGCAGCCGACTAGCCTATGAGACCCAGTACTTC. The full variable domain, with the rest looked up from reference TRBV19 and TRBJ2-5, is DGGITQSPKYLFRKEGQNVTLSCEQNLNHDAMYWYRQDPGQGLRLIYYSQIVNDFQKGDIAEGYSVSREKKESFPLTVTSAQKNPTAFYLCASSSRLAYETQYFGPGTRLLVL.